This is a list of T cell receptor beta chains from one sample in a study of cytomegalovirus exposure and HLA in healthy donors. This table comes from immunoSEQ multiplex PCR, and its TCRdb copy is limited to in-frame clones, with some not included. This sample yields under 200,000 clones, of which approximately 81% are seen a single time; approximately 2.4% belongs to the top ten. Sequences were obtained from PBMCs. Receptors originate from a female donor in good health and CMV-seronegative. The CDR3 runs from the conserved cysteine through the conserved F or W. D genes are given only for firm matches. Not all rows give a size; the values are once, few, many and, for expanded clones, a class.

J gene: TRBJ2-7
V gene: TRBV6-1
D gene: -
clone size: -
CDR3 protein: CASSHVTEGDQYF
CDR3 DNA: TGTGCCAGCAGCCACGTCACCGAGGGAGACCAGTACTTC

J gene: TRBJ2-3
V gene: TRBV5-4
D gene: TRBD2
clone size: -
CDR3 protein: CASSWTSGAPTDTQYF
CDR3 DNA: TGTGCCAGCAGCTGGACTAGCGGGGCTCCCACAGATACGCAGTATTTT

J gene: TRBJ1-4
V gene: TRBV27
D gene: -
clone size: -
CDR3 protein: CASSPNRDTEKLFF
CDR3 DNA: TGTGCCAGCAGTCCAAACAGGGATACTGAAAAACTGTTTTTT

J gene: TRBJ2-7
V gene: TRBV5-4
D gene: -
clone size: -
CDR3 protein: CASSLMQNYEQYF
CDR3 DNA: TGTGCCAGCAGCTTGATGCAGAACTACGAGCAGTACTTC

J gene: TRBJ1-1
V gene: TRBV4-3
D gene: -
clone size: -
CDR3 protein: CASSQERAANTEAFF
CDR3 DNA: TGCGCCAGCAGCCAAGAGCGGGCAGCGAACACTGAAGCTTTCTTT

J gene: TRBJ2-2
V gene: TRBV7-2
D gene: TRBD2
clone size: few
CDR3 protein: CASSPRLAGGNGELFF
CDR3 DNA: TGTGCCAGCAGCCCTCGGCTAGCGGGAGGTAACGGGGAGCTGTTTTTT

J gene: TRBJ2-7
V gene: TRBV18
D gene: -
clone size: -
CDR3 protein: CASSPESLGRPYEQYF
CDR3 DNA: TGTGCCAGCTCACCTGAATCTCTAGGGAGGCCCTACGAGCAGTACTTC

J gene: TRBJ1-5
V gene: TRBV12-5
D gene: -
clone size: few
CDR3 protein: CASGSPVSNQPQHF
CDR3 DNA: TGTGCTAGTGGTTCCCCGGTTAGCAATCAGCCCCAGCATTTT

J gene: TRBJ2-7
V gene: TRBV6-1
D gene: -
clone size: -
CDR3 protein: CASSELGVRYEQYF
CDR3 DNA: TGTGCCAGCAGTGAACTCGGGGTGAGGTACGAGCAGTACTTC

J gene: TRBJ1-6
V gene: TRBV6-4
D gene: -
clone size: -
CDR3 protein: CASSEGQKNSPLHF
CDR3 DNA: TGTGCCAGCAGTGAGGGGCAGAAAAATTCACCCCTCCACTTT

J gene: TRBJ1-4
V gene: TRBV18
D gene: TRBD1
clone size: -
CDR3 protein: CASSPRTGVEEKLFF
CDR3 DNA: TGTGCCAGCTCACCGAGGACAGGAGTAGAAGAAAAACTGTTTTTT

J gene: TRBJ2-3
V gene: TRBV5-1
D gene: TRBD1
clone size: -
CDR3 protein: CASSLEGQGLDTQYF
CDR3 DNA: TGCGCCAGCAGCTTGGAGGGACAGGGGTTGGATACGCAGTATTTT

J gene: TRBJ2-1
V gene: TRBV4-3
D gene: TRBD2
clone size: -
CDR3 protein: CASSQVAGGVNEQFF
CDR3 DNA: TGCGCCAGCAGCCAAGTGGCGGGGGGAGTCAATGAGCAGTTCTTC

J gene: TRBJ2-5
V gene: TRBV7-2
D gene: -
clone size: -
CDR3 protein: CASRLYLVETQYF
CDR3 DNA: TGTGCCAGCAGACTTTACCTCGTGGAGACCCAGTACTTC

J gene: TRBJ1-1
V gene: TRBV2
D gene: -
clone size: -
CDR3 protein: CASSGQANTEAFF
CDR3 DNA: TGTGCCAGCAGTGGACAGGCGAACACTGAAGCTTTCTTT

J gene: TRBJ2-5
V gene: TRBV4-3
D gene: TRBD2
clone size: -
CDR3 protein: CASSQGGTSGRGGETQYF
CDR3 DNA: TGCGCCAGCAGCCAGGGAGGGACTAGCGGGAGGGGGGGCGAGACCCAGTACTTC

J gene: TRBJ1-1
V gene: TRBV6-5
D gene: TRBD1
clone size: -
CDR3 protein: CASLATGGITEAFF
CDR3 DNA: TGTGCCAGCCTTGCTACAGGGGGCATCACTGAAGCTTTCTTT

J gene: TRBJ2-2
V gene: TRBV5-1
D gene: TRBD1
clone size: -
CDR3 protein: CASSVGQGFANTGELFF
CDR3 DNA: TGCGCCAGCAGCGTCGGACAGGGGTTCGCGAACACCGGGGAGCTGTTTTTT

J gene: TRBJ2-7
V gene: TRBV7-2
D gene: TRBD2
clone size: few
CDR3 protein: CASSHPRGGLDFEQYF
CDR3 DNA: TGTGCCAGCAGCCACCCCCGGGGAGGGTTAGACTTCGAGCAGTACTTC

J gene: TRBJ2-2
V gene: TRBV9
D gene: -
clone size: -
CDR3 protein: CASGTANTGELFF
CDR3 DNA: TGTGCCAGCGGTACGGCGAACACCGGGGAGCTGTTTTTT

J gene: TRBJ2-3
V gene: TRBV2
D gene: TRBD2
clone size: -
CDR3 protein: CASSELRAGVRTDTQYF
CDR3 DNA: TGTGCCAGCAGTGAATTGCGGGCGGGAGTTCGCACAGATACGCAGTATTTT

J gene: TRBJ1-5
V gene: TRBV28
D gene: TRBD1
clone size: -
CDR3 protein: CASSLRQGDNQPQHF
CDR3 DNA: TGTGCCAGCAGTTTAAGACAGGGGGATAATCAGCCCCAGCATTTT

J gene: TRBJ2-3
V gene: TRBV5-1
D gene: -
clone size: -
CDR3 protein: CASSLRQGDTDTQYF
CDR3 DNA: TGCGCCAGCAGCTTGCGGCAGGGTGACACAGATACGCAGTATTTT

J gene: TRBJ1-1
V gene: TRBV6-1
D gene: TRBD1
clone size: -
CDR3 protein: CASSRDRVNTEAFF
CDR3 DNA: TGTGCCAGCAGCCGGGACAGGGTGAACACTGAAGCTTTCTTT

J gene: TRBJ2-1
V gene: TRBV11-2
D gene: TRBD2
clone size: -
CDR3 protein: CASSLSLAGGNSYNEQFF
CDR3 DNA: TGTGCCAGCAGCTTATCGCTAGCGGGGGGGAACTCCTACAATGAGCAGTTCTTC

J gene: TRBJ1-5
V gene: TRBV15
D gene: -
clone size: few
CDR3 protein: CATSRDGGSNQPQHF
CDR3 DNA: TGTGCCACCAGCAGAGATGGAGGTAGCAATCAGCCCCAGCATTTT

J gene: TRBJ2-1
V gene: TRBV19
D gene: -
clone size: -
CDR3 protein: CATSQKNEQFF
CDR3 DNA: TGTGCCACCTCACAGAAGAATGAGCAGTTCTTC

J gene: TRBJ1-4
V gene: TRBV7-2
D gene: TRBD1
clone size: -
CDR3 protein: CASSSLPPGQDEKLFF
CDR3 DNA: TGTGCCAGCAGCTCCCTCCCGCCGGGACAGGATGAAAAACTGTTTTTT

J gene: TRBJ1-2
V gene: TRBV5-6
D gene: TRBD1
clone size: -
CDR3 protein: CASSLRGHYGYTF
CDR3 DNA: TGTGCCAGCAGCTTAAGGGGGCACTATGGCTACACCTTC

J gene: TRBJ2-7
V gene: TRBV2
D gene: -
clone size: once
CDR3 protein: CASGPSSYEQYF
CDR3 DNA: TGTGCCAGCGGGCCCTCTTCCTACGAGCAGTACTTC

J gene: TRBJ2-3
V gene: TRBV10-1
D gene: TRBD2
clone size: few
CDR3 protein: CASSPGTSDTDTQYF
CDR3 DNA: TGCGCCAGCAGCCCCGGGACTAGCGACACAGATACGCAGTATTTT

J gene: TRBJ2-5
V gene: TRBV7-3
D gene: TRBD1
clone size: -
CDR3 protein: CASSSSQGREETQYF
CDR3 DNA: TGTGCCAGCAGCTCGTCACAGGGGAGAGAGGAGACCCAGTACTTC

J gene: TRBJ2-7
V gene: TRBV4-3
D gene: -
clone size: -
CDR3 protein: CASSQEGRAYEQYF
CDR3 DNA: TGCGCCAGCAGCCAAGAAGGCAGGGCCTACGAGCAGTACTTC

J gene: TRBJ1-1
V gene: TRBV19
D gene: -
clone size: -
CDR3 protein: CASSIKRGTEAFF
CDR3 DNA: TGTGCCAGTAGTATAAAGCGGGGCACTGAAGCTTTCTTT

J gene: TRBJ2-1
V gene: TRBV9
D gene: TRBD2
clone size: -
CDR3 protein: CASSVGGLAFGNEQFF
CDR3 DNA: TGTGCCAGCAGCGTAGGCGGACTAGCGTTTGGGAATGAGCAGTTCTTC

J gene: TRBJ2-1
V gene: TRBV18
D gene: -
clone size: -
CDR3 protein: CASSPPTGYNEQFF
CDR3 DNA: TGTGCCAGCTCACCTCCAACTGGCTACAATGAGCAGTTCTTC

J gene: TRBJ1-3
V gene: TRBV30
D gene: -
clone size: -
CDR3 protein: CAWSVRTGQRGSGNTIYF
CDR3 DNA: TGTGCCTGGAGTGTACGCACCGGACAGCGAGGCTCTGGAAACACCATATATTTT

J gene: TRBJ2-7
V gene: TRBV10-2
D gene: -
clone size: -
CDR3 protein: CASSDGNEQYF
CDR3 DNA: TGCGCCAGCAGTGACGGGAACGAGCAGTACTTC

J gene: TRBJ2-2
V gene: TRBV9
D gene: -
clone size: -
CDR3 protein: CASSRGDARELFF
CDR3 DNA: TGTGCCAGCAGCCGCGGTGACGCAAGGGAGCTGTTTTTT

J gene: TRBJ1-6
V gene: TRBV6-5
D gene: -
clone size: few
CDR3 protein: CASSEADSSPLHF
CDR3 DNA: TGTGCCAGCAGTGAAGCGGACAGTTCACCCCTCCACTTT

J gene: TRBJ2-7
V gene: TRBV7-6
D gene: TRBD1
clone size: few
CDR3 protein: CASSLAGDSYEQYF
CDR3 DNA: TGTGCCAGCAGCTTAGCGGGGGACAGCTACGAGCAGTACTTC

J gene: TRBJ2-7
V gene: TRBV27
D gene: TRBD2
clone size: -
CDR3 protein: CASSLGLAGPSEQYF
CDR3 DNA: TGTGCCAGCAGTTTAGGCCTAGCGGGACCATCCGAGCAGTACTTC

J gene: TRBJ2-1
V gene: TRBV7-2
D gene: -
clone size: -
CDR3 protein: CASSLRGSKTYNEQFF
CDR3 DNA: TGTGCCAGCAGCTTAAGGGGCAGCAAAACCTACAATGAGCAGTTCTTC

J gene: TRBJ1-1
V gene: TRBV4-3
D gene: -
clone size: -
CDR3 protein: CASSHAGYTEAFF
CDR3 DNA: TGCGCCAGCAGCCACGCGGGGTACACTGAAGCTTTCTTT

J gene: TRBJ1-4
V gene: TRBV7-6
D gene: TRBD1
clone size: -
CDR3 protein: CASSLGTGSEKLFF
CDR3 DNA: TGTGCCAGCAGCTTAGGGACAGGTAGTGAAAAACTGTTTTTT

J gene: TRBJ1-1
V gene: TRBV21-1
D gene: -
clone size: -
CDR3 protein: CASSKEGAANTEAFF
CDR3 DNA: TGTGCCAGCAGCAAAGAGGGGGCAGCGAACACTGAAGCTTTCTTT

J gene: TRBJ2-1
V gene: TRBV6-5
D gene: -
clone size: -
CDR3 protein: CASSYPPSEQFF
CDR3 DNA: TGTGCCAGCAGTTACCCCCCCAGTGAGCAGTTCTTC

J gene: TRBJ1-4
V gene: TRBV28
D gene: TRBD1
clone size: -
CDR3 protein: CASSLYRGNEKLFF
CDR3 DNA: TGTGCCAGCAGTTTATACAGGGGAAATGAAAAACTGTTTTTT

J gene: TRBJ2-7
V gene: TRBV18
D gene: -
clone size: -
CDR3 protein: CASSPRESYEQYF
CDR3 DNA: TGTGCCAGCTCACCAAGGGAGTCTTACGAGCAGTACTTC

J gene: TRBJ2-7
V gene: TRBV28
D gene: -
clone size: once
CDR3 protein: CASSSIAVYEQYF
CDR3 DNA: TGTGCCAGCAGCTCAATAGCGGTATACGAGCAGTACTTC

J gene: TRBJ1-1
V gene: TRBV11-2
D gene: -
clone size: -
CDR3 protein: CASSLEYSRSTRAFF
CDR3 DNA: TGTGCCAGCAGCTTAGAATATAGTCGCTCTACCCGAGCTTTCTTT

J gene: TRBJ2-5
V gene: TRBV7-2
D gene: TRBD1
clone size: -
CDR3 protein: CASSLGQGAAQETQYF
CDR3 DNA: TGTGCCAGCAGCTTAGGACAGGGGGCCGCTCAAGAGACCCAGTACTTC

J gene: TRBJ1-4
V gene: TRBV7-9
D gene: -
clone size: -
CDR3 protein: CASSPTQVATNEKLFF
CDR3 DNA: TGTGCCAGCAGCCCAACCCAGGTGGCAACTAATGAAAAACTGTTTTTT